The entry below describes one TCR beta chain. This record belongs to a study of blood T cell repertoires in COVID-19. As for the study in general: From T cells, B-cell-depleted T cells, or PBMCs came the material, which was cDNA or gDNA.

This CDR3 region has 16 residues. V lost 4 bases, J lost 3 bases, and 5 bases stayed unmatched. Per germline, CDR1 LNHDA and CDR2 SQIVND (reference sequence). Here immunoSEQ multiplex PCR was the method, and the copy in TCRdb shows in-frame clones only, minus some. The sample yields more than 90,000 clones, under 90% seen once. The sequencing input was peripheral blood. The J gene is TRBJ2-1, the V gene TRBV19; 11 bases line up with TRBD2. This TCR came from a human donor in a cohort sampled during active COVID-19. CDR3 in DNA: TGTGCCAGTAGTACCTTAGCGGGGGGGCTCTACAATGAGCAGTTCTTC. Amino acids: CASSTLAGGLYNEQFF.